These T cell receptor beta chains were read from a single sample in a study of CD8 T cells in Susac syndrome. TCRdb independently ran MiXCR on the immunoSEQ multiplex PCR reads; one entry per CDR3 protein. The sample lists some 170,000 distinct CDR3 sequences, just under 95% occurring once. The material sequenced was CD4+ T cells from PBMCs. The receptors were sampled from a human donor with Susac syndrome. The CDR3 runs from the conserved cysteine through the conserved F or W. Fields, in order: V gene, D gene, clone size, J gene, CDR3 DNA, CDR3 protein. A D gene is named only where the DNA matches it firmly. The listing skips clone size in some rows; elsewhere it reads once, few, many or a size class.

>TRBV7-2|-|few|TRBJ1-5
TGTGCCAGCAGCCGTTATAGCAATCAGCCCCAGCATTTT
CASSRYSNQPQHF
>TRBV5-1|-|-|TRBJ2-7
TGCGCCAGCAGCTCGACGGCTACCTACGAGCAGTACTTC
CASSSTATYEQYF
>TRBV5-1|TRBD2|-|TRBJ2-7
TGCGCCAGCAGCTTACAGCGGGGGTACGAGCAGTACTTC
CASSLQRGYEQYF
>TRBV19|-|-|TRBJ2-1
TGTGCCAGTAGCTTGTCGGGCAATGAGCAGTTCTTC
CASSLSGNEQFF
>TRBV12-3/TRBV12-4|TRBD1|-|TRBJ1-1
TGTGCCAGCAGTTTGGAGGGACAGGGAAAAGCTTTCTTT
CASSLEGQGKAFF
>TRBV28|TRBD2|-|TRBJ2-5
TGTGCCAGCAGTTTCTCTGTCGGGAGGGCCCAGACCCAGTACTTC
CASSFSVGRAQTQYF
>TRBV7-9|-|-|TRBJ1-1
TGTGCCAGCAGCTTAGCTCCGAGGAACACTGAAGCTTTCTTT
CASSLAPRNTEAFF
>TRBV7-2|TRBD1|-|TRBJ2-7
TGTGCCAGCAGCTCCCCGGACAGGAGGTACGAGCAGTACTTC
CASSSPDRRYEQYF
>TRBV9|TRBD2|-|TRBJ2-1
TGTGCCAGCAGCGCCGGGACTAGCCGGAATGAGCAGTTCTTC
CASSAGTSRNEQFF
>TRBV24-1|TRBD1|-|TRBJ2-7
TGTGCCACCAGTGATTTTGCCCGACAGGGCCGGGGCGAGCAGTACTTC
CATSDFARQGRGEQYF
>TRBV4-2|-|once|TRBJ1-6
TGTGCCAGCAGCCAAGAAGGGAGGAGACAGAGAATATTT
CASSQEGRRQRIF
>TRBV10-3|TRBD1|-|TRBJ1-2
TGTGCCATCAGCGACAGGGGTGGGGACTATGGCTACACCTTC
CAISDRGGDYGYTF
>TRBV7-2|-|-|TRBJ1-1
TGTGCCAGCAGCCCCCGGACGCGGACTGAAGCTTTCTTT
CASSPRTRTEAFF
>TRBV7-2|-|-|TRBJ2-2
TGTGCCAGCAGAGCGAATTGGGGCGCGGACACCGGGGAGCTGTTTTTT
CASRANWGADTGELFF
>TRBV2|TRBD1|-|TRBJ1-4
TGTGCCAGCAGTGAGGACAGGGGGAATGAAAAACTGTTTTTT
CASSEDRGNEKLFF
>TRBV30|TRBD2|-|TRBJ2-3
TGTGCCTGGAAGCCGGGACTAGCGGCCACAGATACGCAGTATTTT
CAWKPGLAATDTQYF